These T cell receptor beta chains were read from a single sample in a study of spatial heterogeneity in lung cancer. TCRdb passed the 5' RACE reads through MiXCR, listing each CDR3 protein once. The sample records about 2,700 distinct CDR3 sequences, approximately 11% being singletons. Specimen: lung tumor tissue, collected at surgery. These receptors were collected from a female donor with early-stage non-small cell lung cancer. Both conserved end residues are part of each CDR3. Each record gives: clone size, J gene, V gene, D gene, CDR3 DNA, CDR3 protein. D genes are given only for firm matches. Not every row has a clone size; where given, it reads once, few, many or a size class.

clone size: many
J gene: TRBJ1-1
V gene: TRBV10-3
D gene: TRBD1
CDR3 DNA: TGTGCCATCAGTGATGACAGGGCGGGAGCTTTCTTT
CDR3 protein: CAISDDRAGAFF

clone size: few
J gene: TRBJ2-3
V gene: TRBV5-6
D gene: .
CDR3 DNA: TGTGCCAGCAGCTTGGGACCAGGAAGCACAGATACGCAGTATTTT
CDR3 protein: CASSLGPGSTDTQYF

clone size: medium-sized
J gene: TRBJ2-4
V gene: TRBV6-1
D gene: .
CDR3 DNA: TGTGCCAGCAGACCCATGGGGCCGGGGAACATTCAGTACTTC
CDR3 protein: CASRPMGPGNIQYF

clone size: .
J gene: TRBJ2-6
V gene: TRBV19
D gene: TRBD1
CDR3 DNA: TGTGCCAGTAGTATCCAGGGACAGGGGACGACGGGGGCCAACGTCCTGACTTTC
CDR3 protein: CASSIQGQGTTGANVLTF

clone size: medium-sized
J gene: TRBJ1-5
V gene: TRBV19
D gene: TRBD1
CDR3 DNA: TGTGCCAGTAGCGGGACAGGGGGCGCGGGTCAGCCCCAGCATTTT
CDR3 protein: CASSGTGGAGQPQHF

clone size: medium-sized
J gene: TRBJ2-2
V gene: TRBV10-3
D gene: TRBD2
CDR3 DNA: TGTGCCATCAGGAGACTAGCGGGGGGACCCGGGGAGCTGTTTTTT
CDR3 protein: CAIRRLAGGPGELFF

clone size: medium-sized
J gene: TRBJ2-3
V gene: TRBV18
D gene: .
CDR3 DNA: TGTGCCAGCTCACCGGAGGTGTCAGGCAGAGGCGATTCGCAGTATTTT
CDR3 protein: CASSPEVSGRGDSQYF

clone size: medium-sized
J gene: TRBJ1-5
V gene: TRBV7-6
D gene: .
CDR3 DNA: TGTGCCAGCAGCTTACAGGCGGGCAGTATGGGTCAGCCCCAGCATTTT
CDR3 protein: CASSLQAGSMGQPQHF

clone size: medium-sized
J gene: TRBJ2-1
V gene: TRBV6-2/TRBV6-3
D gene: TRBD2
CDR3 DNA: TGTGCCGTCAGACTAGCGGGAGGTCGGGACAATGAGCAGTTCTTC
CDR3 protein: CAVRLAGGRDNEQFF

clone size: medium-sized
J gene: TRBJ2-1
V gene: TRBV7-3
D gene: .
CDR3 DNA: TGTGCCAGCAGCCACAGGCAGGGACTCTACGATGAGCAGTTCTTC
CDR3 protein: CASSHRQGLYDEQFF

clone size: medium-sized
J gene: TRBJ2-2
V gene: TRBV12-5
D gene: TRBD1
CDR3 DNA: TGTGCTAGTGGTTCCTCTTCCGGGACAGGGGAAGGCGGGGAGCTGTTTTTT
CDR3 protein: CASGSSSGTGEGGELFF

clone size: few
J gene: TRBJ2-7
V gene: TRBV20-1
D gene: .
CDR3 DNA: TGCAGTGCTACCTCGTACAGCGGTAGGACCTACGAGCAGTACTTC
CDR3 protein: CSATSYSGRTYEQYF

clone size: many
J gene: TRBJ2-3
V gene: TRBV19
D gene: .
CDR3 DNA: TGTGCCAGTAGTACAACAGATACGCAGTATTTT
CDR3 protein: CASSTTDTQYF

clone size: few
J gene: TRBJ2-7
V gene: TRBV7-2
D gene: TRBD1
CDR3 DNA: TGTGCCAGCAGCTTAGAGGCCGGGACAGCCTCCTACGAGCAGTACTTC
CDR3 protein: CASSLEAGTASYEQYF

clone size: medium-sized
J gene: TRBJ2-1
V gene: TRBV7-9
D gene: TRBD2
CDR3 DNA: TGTGCCAGCAGCTACTCTAGCGGAAATTACAATGAGCAGTTCTTC
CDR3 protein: CASSYSSGNYNEQFF

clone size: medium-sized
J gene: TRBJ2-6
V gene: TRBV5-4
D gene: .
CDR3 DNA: TGTGCCAGCAGCTTGGTGGCAGGGGCCAACGTCCTGACTTTC
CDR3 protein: CASSLVAGANVLTF

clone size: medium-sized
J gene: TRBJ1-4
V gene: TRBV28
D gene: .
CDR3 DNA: TGTGCCAGCGCTTCTGGTCAGGGTTTAGGTGAAAAACTGTTTTTT
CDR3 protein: CASASGQGLGEKLFF

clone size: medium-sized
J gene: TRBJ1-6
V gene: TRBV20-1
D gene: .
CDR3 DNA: TGCAGTGCTAGAGATCTCGGCCCGAGCTCCTATAATTCACCCCTCCACTTT
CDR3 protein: CSARDLGPSSYNSPLHF

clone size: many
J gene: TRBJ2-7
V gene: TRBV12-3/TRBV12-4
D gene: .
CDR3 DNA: TGTGCCAGCAGTCATTCCTCTTACGAGCAGTACTTC
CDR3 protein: CASSHSSYEQYF

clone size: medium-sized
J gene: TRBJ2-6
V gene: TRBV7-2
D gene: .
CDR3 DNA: TGTGCCAGCAGCACCTCCAGCTCTGGGGCCAACGTCCTGACTTTC
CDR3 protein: CASSTSSSGANVLTF

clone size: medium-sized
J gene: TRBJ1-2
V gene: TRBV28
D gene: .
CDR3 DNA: TGTGCCAGCAGTTTATGGGGACTGGACACCCCCGGTGGTGGCTACACCTTC
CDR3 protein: CASSLWGLDTPGGGYTF

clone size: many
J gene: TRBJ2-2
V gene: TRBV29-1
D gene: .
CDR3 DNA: TGCAGCGTTGGACAGAATCTGAACACCGGGGAGCTGTTTTTT
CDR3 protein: CSVGQNLNTGELFF

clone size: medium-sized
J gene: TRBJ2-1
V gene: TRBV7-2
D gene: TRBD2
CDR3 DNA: TGTGCCAGCAGCCCGACTAGCGGGAGGGAAGGAGAGCAGTTCTTC
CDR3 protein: CASSPTSGREGEQFF

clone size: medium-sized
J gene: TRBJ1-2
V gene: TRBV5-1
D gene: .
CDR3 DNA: TGCGCCAGCAGCTTGGCGGGGAACTATGGCTACACCTTC
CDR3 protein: CASSLAGNYGYTF

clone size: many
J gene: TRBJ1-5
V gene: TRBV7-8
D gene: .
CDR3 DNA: TGTGCCAGCAGCCCCAGACAAGGGGGAGGTGCCATCCATCAGCCCCAGCATTTT
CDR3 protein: CASSPRQGGGAIHQPQHF

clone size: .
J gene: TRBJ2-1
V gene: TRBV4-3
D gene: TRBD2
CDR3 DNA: TGCGCCAGCAGCCAAGATTACGGAGCGGGAGTCTACAATGAGCAGTTCTTC
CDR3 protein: CASSQDYGAGVYNEQFF

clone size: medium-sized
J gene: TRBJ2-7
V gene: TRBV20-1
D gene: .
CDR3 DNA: TGCAGTGCTAGTAAACCGACTAGTTCCTACGAGCAGTACTTC
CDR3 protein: CSASKPTSSYEQYF

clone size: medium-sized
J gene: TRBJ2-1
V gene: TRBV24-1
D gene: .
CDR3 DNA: TGTGCCACCAGTAGACAGGTTGACGGGAATGAGCAGTTCTTC
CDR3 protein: CATSRQVDGNEQFF

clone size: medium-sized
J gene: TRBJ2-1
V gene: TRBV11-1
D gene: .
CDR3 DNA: TGTGCCAGCAGCCGGCTCGGAGGGGTAAGGGATGAGCAGTTCTTC
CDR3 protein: CASSRLGGVRDEQFF

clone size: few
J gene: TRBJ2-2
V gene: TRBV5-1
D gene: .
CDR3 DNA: TGCGCCAGCAGTGCAGGGGAGACCGGGGAGCTGTTTTTT
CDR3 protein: CASSAGETGELFF

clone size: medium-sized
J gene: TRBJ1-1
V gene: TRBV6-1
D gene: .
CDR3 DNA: TGTGCCAGCAGGCCCCGATTGGACACTGAAGCTTTCTTT
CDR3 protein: CASRPRLDTEAFF

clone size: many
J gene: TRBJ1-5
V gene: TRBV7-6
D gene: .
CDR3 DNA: TGTGCCAGCAGCTCCCGACAGAATCAGCCCCAGCATTTT
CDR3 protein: CASSSRQNQPQHF

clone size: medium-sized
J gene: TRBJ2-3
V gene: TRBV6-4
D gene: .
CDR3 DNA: TGTGCCAGCAGTGAGCGGGCAGACACAGATACGCAGTATTTT
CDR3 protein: CASSERADTDTQYF

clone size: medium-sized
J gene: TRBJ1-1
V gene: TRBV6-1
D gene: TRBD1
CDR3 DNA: TGTGCCAGCAGTCGGGGCAGGGGGACTATGAACACTGAAGCTTTCTTT
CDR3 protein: CASSRGRGTMNTEAFF

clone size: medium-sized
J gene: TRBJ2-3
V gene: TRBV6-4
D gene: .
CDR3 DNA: TGTGCCAGCAGTGCAGCGCCGCACACAGATACGCAGTATTTT
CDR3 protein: CASSAAPHTDTQYF

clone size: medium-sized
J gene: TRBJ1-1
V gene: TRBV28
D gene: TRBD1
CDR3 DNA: TGTGCCAGCAGTTGGACAGGCCTGGGGTTACAGGACACTGAAGCTTTCTTT
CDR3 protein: CASSWTGLGLQDTEAFF